The source of this TCR beta chain is a study of cytomegalovirus exposure and HLA in healthy donors. The PCR contained 60 Vbeta and 13 Jbeta primers. Profiled with immunoSEQ multiplex PCR; TCRdb holds only in-frame clones, not every one. The repertoire consists of about 170,000 clones, with around 82% occurring once and the leading ten covering approximately 1.5%. Study-level findings and limits: According to reports, the classifier identified cytomegalovirus status with high specificity and sensitivity. The study recorded some 160 TCR beta chains that were cytomegalovirus-associated. Being productive about 90% or about 30% of the time was typical of most TCR beta V segments in an earlier analysis.

This clone was counted a few times. Antigen: not known. Germline V gives CDR1 KGHSH, CDR2 LQKENI. The CDR3 loop spans 16 amino acids. Deletions cut 2 bases from V and 4 bases from J, with 17 bases between. Sequences were obtained from PBMCs. The source is a male donor in good health and CMV-seronegative. The genes are TRBV18 and TRBJ1-2; D ambiguous. The DNA for the CDR3 is TGTGCCAGCTCACCAGTAGCGGGGTACCTTGGCTATGGCTACACCTTC. It translates to CASSPVAGYLGYGYTF.